This record concerns one T cell receptor (beta chain) sequence. These data are taken from a study of T-cell reconstitution after alpha-beta-depleted transplantation in children. Unique molecular identifiers were built into the TCRbeta library. Via MiXCR, TCRdb re-called the PCR reads, giving one row per CDR3 protein. The sample records some 78,000 distinct CDR3 sequences, around 14% being singletons. The CDR3 consists of 18 residues. Trimming took 5 bases from V and 2 from J; bases not matched to a gene: 17. CDR1 SGHAT and CDR2 FQNNGV come from the germline V gene. The chain employs TRBV11-2 and TRBJ1-2; 7 bases match TRBD1. The specimen comprised PBMCs, mostly from graft donor cells, sampled 180 days after TCRalphabeta/CD19-depleted stem cell transplant. The receptor was isolated from a male patient between 2 and 9 years old who had a stem cell transplant for acute lymphoblastic leukemia, so the T cells may come from the graft donor. CDR3: CASSHIGTARKRNYGYTF. The CDR3 DNA reads as TGTGCCAGCAGCCATATTGGGACAGCCAGAAAACGAAACTATGGCTACACCTTC.